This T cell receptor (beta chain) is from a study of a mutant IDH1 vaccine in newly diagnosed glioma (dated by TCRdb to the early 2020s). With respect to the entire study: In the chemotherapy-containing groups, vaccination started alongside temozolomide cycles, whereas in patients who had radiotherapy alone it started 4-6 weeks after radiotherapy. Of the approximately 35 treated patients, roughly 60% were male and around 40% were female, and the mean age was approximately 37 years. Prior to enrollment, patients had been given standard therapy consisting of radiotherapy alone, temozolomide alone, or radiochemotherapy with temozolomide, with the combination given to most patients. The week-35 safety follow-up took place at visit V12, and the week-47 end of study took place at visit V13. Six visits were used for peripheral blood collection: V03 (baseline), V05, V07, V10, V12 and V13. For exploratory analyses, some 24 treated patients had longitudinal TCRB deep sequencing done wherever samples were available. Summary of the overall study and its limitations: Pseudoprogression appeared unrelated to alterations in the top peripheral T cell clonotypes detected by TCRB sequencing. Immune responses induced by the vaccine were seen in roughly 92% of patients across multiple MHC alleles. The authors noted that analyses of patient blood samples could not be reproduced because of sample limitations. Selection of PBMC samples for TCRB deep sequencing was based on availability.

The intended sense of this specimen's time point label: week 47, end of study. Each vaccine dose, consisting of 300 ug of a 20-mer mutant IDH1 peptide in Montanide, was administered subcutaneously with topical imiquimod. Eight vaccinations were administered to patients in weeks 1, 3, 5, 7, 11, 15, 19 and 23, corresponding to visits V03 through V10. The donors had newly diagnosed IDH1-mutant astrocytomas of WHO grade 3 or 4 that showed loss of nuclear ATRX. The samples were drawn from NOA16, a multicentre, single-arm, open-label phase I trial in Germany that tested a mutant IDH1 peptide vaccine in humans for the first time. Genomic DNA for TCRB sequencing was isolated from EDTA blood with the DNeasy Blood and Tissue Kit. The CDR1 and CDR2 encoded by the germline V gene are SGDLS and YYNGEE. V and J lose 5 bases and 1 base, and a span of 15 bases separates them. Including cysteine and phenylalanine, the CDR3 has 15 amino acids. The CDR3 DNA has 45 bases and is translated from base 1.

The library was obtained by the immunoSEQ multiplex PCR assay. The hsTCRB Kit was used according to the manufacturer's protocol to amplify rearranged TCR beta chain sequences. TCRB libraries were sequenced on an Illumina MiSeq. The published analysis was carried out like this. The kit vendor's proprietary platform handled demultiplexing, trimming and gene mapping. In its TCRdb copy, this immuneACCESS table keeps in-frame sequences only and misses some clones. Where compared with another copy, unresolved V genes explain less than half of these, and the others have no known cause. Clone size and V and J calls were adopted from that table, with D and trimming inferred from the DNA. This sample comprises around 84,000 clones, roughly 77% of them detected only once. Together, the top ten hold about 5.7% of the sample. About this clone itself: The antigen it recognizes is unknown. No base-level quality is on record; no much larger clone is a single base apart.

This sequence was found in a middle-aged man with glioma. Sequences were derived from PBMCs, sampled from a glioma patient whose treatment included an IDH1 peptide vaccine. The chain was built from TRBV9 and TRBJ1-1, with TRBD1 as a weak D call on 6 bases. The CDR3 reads CASRTGDRPNTEAFF. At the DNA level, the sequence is TGTGCCAGCAGGACCGGAGACAGGCCGAACACTGAAGCTTTCTTT.